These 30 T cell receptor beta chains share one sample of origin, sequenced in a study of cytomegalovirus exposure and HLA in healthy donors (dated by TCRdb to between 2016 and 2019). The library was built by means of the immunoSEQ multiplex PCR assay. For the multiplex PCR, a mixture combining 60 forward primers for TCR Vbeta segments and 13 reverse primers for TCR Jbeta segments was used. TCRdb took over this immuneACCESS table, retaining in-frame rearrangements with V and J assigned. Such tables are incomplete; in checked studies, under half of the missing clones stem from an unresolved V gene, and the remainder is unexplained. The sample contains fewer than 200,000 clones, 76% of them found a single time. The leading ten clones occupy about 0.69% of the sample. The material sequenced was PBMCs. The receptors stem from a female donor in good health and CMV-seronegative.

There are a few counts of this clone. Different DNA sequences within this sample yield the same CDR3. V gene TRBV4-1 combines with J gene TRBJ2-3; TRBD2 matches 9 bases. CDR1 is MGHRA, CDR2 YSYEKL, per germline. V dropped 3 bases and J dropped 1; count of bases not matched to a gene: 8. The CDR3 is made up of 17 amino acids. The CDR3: CASSHLPAGGGTDTQYF. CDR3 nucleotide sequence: TGCGCCAGCAGCCATCTCCCGGCGGGGGGGGGCACAGATACGCAGTATTTT.

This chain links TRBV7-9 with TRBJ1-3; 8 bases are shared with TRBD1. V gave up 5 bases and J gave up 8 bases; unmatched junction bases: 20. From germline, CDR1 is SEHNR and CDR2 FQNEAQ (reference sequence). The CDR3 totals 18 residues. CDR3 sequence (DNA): TGTGCCAGCAGCCCTTGGCCCGACAGGGGAATAAGGAGGGACACCATATATTTT. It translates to CASSPWPDRGIRRDTIYF.

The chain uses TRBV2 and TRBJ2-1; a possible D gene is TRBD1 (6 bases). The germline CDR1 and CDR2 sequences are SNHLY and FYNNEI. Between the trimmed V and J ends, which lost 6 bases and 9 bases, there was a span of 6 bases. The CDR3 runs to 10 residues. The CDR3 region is CASRGAEQFF. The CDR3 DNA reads TGTGCCAGCAGGGGGGCTGAGCAGTTCTTC.

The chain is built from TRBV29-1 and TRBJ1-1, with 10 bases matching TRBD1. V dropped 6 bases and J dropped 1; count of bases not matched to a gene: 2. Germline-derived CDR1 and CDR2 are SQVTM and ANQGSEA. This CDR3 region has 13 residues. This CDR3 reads CSVGTGENTEAFF. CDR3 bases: TGCAGCGTCGGGACAGGGGAGAACACTGAAGCTTTCTTT.

CDR3 in DNA: TGTGCCAGCAGCTTCGGGGGGAGGAATGAAAAACTGTTTTTT. This gives the protein CASSFGGRNEKLFF. The J gene is TRBJ1-4, the V gene TRBV5-4; a weak D match, TRBD1 (5 bases). The V end was cut by 2 bases, the J end by 5 bases, with 10 bases between. The CDR3 is made up of 14 amino acids. In germline, CDR1 is SGHNT, CDR2 YYREEE (reference sequence).

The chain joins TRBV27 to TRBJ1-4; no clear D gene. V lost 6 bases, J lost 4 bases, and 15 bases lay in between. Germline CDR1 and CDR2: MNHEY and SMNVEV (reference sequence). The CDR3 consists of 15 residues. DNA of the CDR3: TGTGCCAGCAGCCCTGAGGGTGAGGGTAATGAAAAACTGTTTTTT. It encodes CASSPEGEGNEKLFF.

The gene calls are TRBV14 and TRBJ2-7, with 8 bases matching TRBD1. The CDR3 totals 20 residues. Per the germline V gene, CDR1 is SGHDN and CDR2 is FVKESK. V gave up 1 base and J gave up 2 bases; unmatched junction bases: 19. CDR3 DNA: TGTGCCAGCAGCCAAGCCCGCCGGACAGGGTCTTTCGGTCCCGCCTACGAGCAGTACTTC. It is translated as CASSQARRTGSFGPAYEQYF. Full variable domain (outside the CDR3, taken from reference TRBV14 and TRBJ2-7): EAGVTQFPSHSVIEKGQTVTLRCDPISGHDNLYWYRRVMGKEIKFLLHFVKESKQDESGMPNNRFLAERTGGTYSTLKVQPAELEDSGVYFCASSQARRTGSFGPAYEQYFGPGTRLTVT.

The CDR3 is CASSYSGQGAQPQHF. The CDR3 region has the DNA TGTGCCAGCAGTTACTCTGGACAGGGAGCCCAGCCCCAGCATTTT. The chain has TRBV6-5 and TRBJ1-5; 8 bases agree with TRBD1. The CDR3 loop spans 15 amino acids. The J segment lost 7 bases and the V segment lost 0 bases, leaving 5 bases of the junction unmatched. Germline assignment: CDR1 MNHEY and CDR2 SVGAGI.

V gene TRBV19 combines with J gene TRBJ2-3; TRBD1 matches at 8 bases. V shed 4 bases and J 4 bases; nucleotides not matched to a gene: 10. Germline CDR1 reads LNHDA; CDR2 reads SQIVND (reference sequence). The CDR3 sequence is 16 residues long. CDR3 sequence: CASSRQGSGGPDTQYF. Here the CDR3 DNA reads TGTGCCAGTAGTAGACAGGGGAGCGGCGGTCCAGATACGCAGTATTTT. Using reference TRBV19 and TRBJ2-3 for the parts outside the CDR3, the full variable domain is DGGITQSPKYLFRKEGQNVTLSCEQNLNHDAMYWYRQDPGQGLRLIYYSQIVNDFQKGDIAEGYSVSREKKESFPLTVTSAQKNPTAFYLCASSRQGSGGPDTQYFGPGTRLTVL.

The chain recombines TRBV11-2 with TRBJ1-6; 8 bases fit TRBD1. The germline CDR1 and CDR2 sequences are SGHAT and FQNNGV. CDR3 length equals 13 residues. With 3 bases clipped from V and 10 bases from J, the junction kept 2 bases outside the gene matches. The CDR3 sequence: CASSLDRDSPLHF. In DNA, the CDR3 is TGTGCCAGCAGCTTGGACAGGGACTCACCCCTCCACTTT.

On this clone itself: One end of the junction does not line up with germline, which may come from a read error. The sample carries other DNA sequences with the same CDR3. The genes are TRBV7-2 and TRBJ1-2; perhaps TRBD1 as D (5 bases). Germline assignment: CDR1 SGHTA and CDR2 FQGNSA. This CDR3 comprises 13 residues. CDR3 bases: TGCGCCAGCAGCTTAGAGCTGGGGCAGGGCTACACCTTC. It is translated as CASSLELGQGYTF.

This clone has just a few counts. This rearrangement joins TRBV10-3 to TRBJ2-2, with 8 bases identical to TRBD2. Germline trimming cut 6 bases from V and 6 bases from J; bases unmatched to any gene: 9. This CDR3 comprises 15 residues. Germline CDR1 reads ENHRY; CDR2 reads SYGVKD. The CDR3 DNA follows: TGTGCCATCAGAAAAGCGGGAGCTATTTCCGGGGAGCTGTTTTTT. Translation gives CAIRKAGAISGELFF.

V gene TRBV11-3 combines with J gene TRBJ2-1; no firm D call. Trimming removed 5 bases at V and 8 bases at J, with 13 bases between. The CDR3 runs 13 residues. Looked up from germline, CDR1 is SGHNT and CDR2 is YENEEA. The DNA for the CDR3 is TGTGCCAGCAGCCGTCCCCTACGCCATGAGCAGTTCTTC. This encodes CASSRPLRHEQFF.

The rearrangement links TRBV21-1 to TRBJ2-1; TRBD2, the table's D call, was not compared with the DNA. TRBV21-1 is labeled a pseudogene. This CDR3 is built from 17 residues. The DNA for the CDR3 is TGTGCCAGCAGCACGCCCCCTTTTCCGGGGAACTACAATGAGCAGTTCTTC. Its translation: CASSTPPFPGNYNEQFF.

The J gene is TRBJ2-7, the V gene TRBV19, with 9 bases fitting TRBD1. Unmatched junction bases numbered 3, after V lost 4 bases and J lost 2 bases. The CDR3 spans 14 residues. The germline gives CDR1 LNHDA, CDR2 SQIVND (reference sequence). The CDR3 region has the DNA TGTGCCAGTAGTACAGGACAGGGGACCTACGAGCAGTACTTC. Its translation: CASSTGQGTYEQYF.

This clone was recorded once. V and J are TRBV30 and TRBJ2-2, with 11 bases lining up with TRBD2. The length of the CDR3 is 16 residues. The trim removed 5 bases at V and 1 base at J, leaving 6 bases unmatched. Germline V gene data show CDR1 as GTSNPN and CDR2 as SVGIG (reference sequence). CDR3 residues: CAWGRLAGLNTGELFF. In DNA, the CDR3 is TGTGCCTGGGGACGACTAGCGGGGTTGAACACCGGGGAGCTGTTTTTT.

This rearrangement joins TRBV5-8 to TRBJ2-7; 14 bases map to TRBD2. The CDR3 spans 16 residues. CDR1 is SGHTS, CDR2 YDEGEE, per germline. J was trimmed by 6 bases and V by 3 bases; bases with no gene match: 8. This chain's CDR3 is CASSSRLGLAGVEQYF. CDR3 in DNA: TGTGCCAGCAGCTCGCGGTTGGGACTAGCGGGAGTCGAGCAGTACTTC.

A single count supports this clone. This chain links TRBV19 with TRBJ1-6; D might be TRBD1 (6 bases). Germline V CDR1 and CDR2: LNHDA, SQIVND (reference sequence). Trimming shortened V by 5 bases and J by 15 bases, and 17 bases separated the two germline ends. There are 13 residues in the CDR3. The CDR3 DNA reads TGTGCCAGTAGTGGGAGCGGGGGCGAGGGCCTCCACTTT. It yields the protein CASSGSGGEGLHF.

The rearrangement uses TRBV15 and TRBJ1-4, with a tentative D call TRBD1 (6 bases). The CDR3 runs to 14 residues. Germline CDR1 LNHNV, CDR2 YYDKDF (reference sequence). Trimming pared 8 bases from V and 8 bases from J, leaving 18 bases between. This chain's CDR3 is CATGIQGGREKLFF. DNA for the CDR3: TGTGCCACCGGCATACAGGGAGGGCGGGAAAAACTGTTTTTT. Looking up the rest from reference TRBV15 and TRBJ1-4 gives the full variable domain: DAMVIQNPRYQVTQFGKPVTLSCSQTLNHNVMYWYQQKSSQAPKLLFHYYDKDFNNEADTPDNFQSRRPNTSFCFLDIRSPGLGDTAMYLCATGIQGGREKLFFGSGTQLSVL.

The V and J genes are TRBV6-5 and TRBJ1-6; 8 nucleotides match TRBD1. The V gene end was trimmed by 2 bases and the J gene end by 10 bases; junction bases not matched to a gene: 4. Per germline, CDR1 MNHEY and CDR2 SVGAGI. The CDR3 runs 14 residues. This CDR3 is CASSYGQGASPLHF. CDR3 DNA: TGTGCCAGCAGTTACGGCCAGGGGGCCTCACCCCTCCACTTT.

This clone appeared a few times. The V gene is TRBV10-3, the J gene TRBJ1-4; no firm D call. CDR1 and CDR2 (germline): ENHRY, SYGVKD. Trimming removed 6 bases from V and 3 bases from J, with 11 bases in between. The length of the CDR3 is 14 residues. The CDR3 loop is CAISLTRANEKLFF. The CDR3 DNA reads TGTGCCATCAGCCTAACCCGGGCTAATGAAAAACTGTTTTTT.

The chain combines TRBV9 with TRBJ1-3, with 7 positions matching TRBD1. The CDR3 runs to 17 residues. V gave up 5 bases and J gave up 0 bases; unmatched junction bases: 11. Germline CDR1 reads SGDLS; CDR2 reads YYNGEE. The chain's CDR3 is CASSHNRDSLSGNTIYF. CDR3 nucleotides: TGTGCCAGCAGTCATAACCGGGACAGCCTCTCTGGAAACACCATATATTTT.

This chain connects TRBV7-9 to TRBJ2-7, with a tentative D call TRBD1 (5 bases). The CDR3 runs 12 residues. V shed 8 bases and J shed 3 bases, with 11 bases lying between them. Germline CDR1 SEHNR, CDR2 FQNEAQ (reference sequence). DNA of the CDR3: TGTGCCAGCGGGGCAGTCTACTACGAGCAGTACTTC. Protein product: CASGAVYYEQYF.

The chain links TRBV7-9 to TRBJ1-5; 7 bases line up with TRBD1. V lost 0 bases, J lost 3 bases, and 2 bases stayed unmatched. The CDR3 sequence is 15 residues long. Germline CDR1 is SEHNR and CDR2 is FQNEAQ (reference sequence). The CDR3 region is CASSLAGTDNQPQHF. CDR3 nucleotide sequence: TGTGCCAGCAGCTTAGCGGGGACAGACAATCAGCCCCAGCATTTT.

The CDR3 loop is CASSRETGQVNTGELFF. CDR3 in DNA: TGTGCCAGCAGCCGAGAGACGGGACAGGTGAACACCGGGGAGCTGTTTTTT. This chain links TRBV4-2 with TRBJ2-2; 8 bases are a match to TRBD1. Germline V gene sequence: CDR1 LGHNA, CDR2 YNFKEQ. This CDR3 contains 17 residues. V gave up 4 bases and J gave up 1 base; unmatched junction bases: 8.

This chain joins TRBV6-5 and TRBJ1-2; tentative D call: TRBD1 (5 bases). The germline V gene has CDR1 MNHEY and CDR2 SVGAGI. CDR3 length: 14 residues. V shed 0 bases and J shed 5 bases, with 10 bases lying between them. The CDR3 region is CASSYSVTVYGYTF. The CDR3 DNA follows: TGTGCCAGCAGTTACTCGGTGACAGTTTATGGCTACACCTTC.

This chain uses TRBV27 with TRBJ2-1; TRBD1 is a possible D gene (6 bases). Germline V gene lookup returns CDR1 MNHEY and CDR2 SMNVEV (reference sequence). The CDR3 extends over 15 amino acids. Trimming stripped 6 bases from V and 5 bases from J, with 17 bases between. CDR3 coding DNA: TGTGCCAGCAGAGGGGGAACACTTATAGACAATGAGCAGTTCTTC. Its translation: CASRGGTLIDNEQFF.

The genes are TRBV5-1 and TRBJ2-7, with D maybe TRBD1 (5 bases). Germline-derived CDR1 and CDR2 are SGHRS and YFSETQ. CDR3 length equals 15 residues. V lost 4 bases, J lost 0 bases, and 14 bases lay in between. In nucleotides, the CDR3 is TGCGCCAGCAGCCTGGTACAGGTACTCTCCTACGAGCAGTACTTC. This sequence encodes CASSLVQVLSYEQYF. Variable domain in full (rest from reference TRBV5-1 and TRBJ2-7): KAGVTQTPRYLIKTRGQQVTLSCSPISGHRSVSWYQQTPGQGLQFLFEYFSETQRNKGNFPGRFSGRQFSNSRSEMNVSTLELGDSALYLCASSLVQVLSYEQYFGPGTRLTVT.

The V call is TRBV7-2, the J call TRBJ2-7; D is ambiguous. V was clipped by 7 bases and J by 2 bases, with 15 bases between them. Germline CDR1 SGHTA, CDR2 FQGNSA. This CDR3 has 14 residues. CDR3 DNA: TGTGCCAGCACCGTAACGGGTGGTCCCTACGAGCAGTACTTC. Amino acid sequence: CASTVTGGPYEQYF.

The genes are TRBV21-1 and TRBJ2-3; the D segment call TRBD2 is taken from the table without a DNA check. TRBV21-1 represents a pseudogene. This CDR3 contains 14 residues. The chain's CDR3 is CASSNNGGPDTQYF. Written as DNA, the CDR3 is TGTGCCAGCAGCAATAACGGGGGGCCTGATACGCAGTATTTT.